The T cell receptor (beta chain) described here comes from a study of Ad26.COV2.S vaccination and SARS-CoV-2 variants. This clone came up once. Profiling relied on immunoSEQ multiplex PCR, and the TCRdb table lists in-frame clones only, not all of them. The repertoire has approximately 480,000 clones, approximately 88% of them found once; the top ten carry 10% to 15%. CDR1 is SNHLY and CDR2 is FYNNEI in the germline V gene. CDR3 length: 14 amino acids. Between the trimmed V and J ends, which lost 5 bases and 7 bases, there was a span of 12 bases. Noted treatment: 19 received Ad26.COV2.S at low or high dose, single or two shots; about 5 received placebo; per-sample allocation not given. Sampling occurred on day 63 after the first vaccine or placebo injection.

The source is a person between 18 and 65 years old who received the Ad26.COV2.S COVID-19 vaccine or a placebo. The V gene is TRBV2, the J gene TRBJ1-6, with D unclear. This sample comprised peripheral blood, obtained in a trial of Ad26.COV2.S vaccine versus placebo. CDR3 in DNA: TGTGCCAGCAGTTTAAGGGTTTCCAATTCACCCCTCCACTTT. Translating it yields CASSLRVSNSPLHF.